A selection of T cell receptor beta chains follows, all from one sample in a study of chemoradiotherapy in HPV16-positive cancers. This table comes from immunoSEQ multiplex PCR, and its TCRdb copy is limited to in-frame clones, with some not included. Among roughly 28,000 clones listed, roughly 84% were seen once. The sample was blood, taken from a patient who underwent chemoradiotherapy. The receptors shown here come from a human donor with HPV-associated anogenital cancer. CDR3s include the opening cysteine and the closing phenylalanine or tryptophan. The order of the fields is D gene, clone size, J gene, V gene, CDR3 protein, CDR3 DNA. D genes are given only for firm matches. Some rows have no size entry. The others give once, few or many, or a class for an expanded clone.

TRBD1 | - | TRBJ2-1 | TRBV7-3 | CASSPQGAYNEQFF | TGTGCCAGCAGCCCGCAGGGGGCCTACAATGAGCAGTTCTTC
- | once | TRBJ2-6 | TRBV18 | CASSPSLLSGANVLTF | TGTGCCAGCTCACCATCCTTACTCTCTGGGGCCAACGTCCTGACTTTC
TRBD1 | - | TRBJ2-7 | TRBV6-5 | CASSSPWGTAYEQYF | TGTGCCAGCAGTTCTCCTTGGGGGACAGCCTACGAGCAGTACTTC
TRBD1 | - | TRBJ2-7 | TRBV7-6 | CASGRGLSYEQYF | TGTGCTAGCGGCAGGGGGCTATCCTACGAGCAGTACTTC
TRBD2 | - | TRBJ2-1 | TRBV7-7 | CASSSSSGGEQFF | TGTGCCAGCAGCTCTTCTAGCGGGGGTGAGCAGTTCTTC
TRBD1 | once | TRBJ2-5 | TRBV11-2 | CASSLRTGRGRETQYF | TGTGCCAGCAGCCTAAGGACAGGGAGAGGGCGAGAGACCCAGTACTTC
- | - | TRBJ1-1 | TRBV6-5 | CASRAWVNTEAFF | TGTGCCAGCAGGGCATGGGTGAACACTGAAGCTTTCTTT
- | - | TRBJ2-7 | TRBV2 | CASSQAYGEQYF | TGTGCCAGCAGCCAGGCGTATGGCGAGCAGTACTTC
TRBD1 | - | TRBJ2-5 | TRBV19 | CASSVFWDRSAKTQYF | TGTGCCAGTAGTGTCTTTTGGGACAGGAGTGCGAAGACCCAGTACTTC
TRBD1 | once | TRBJ1-2 | TRBV5-6 | CASSLGTGGYYGYTF | TGTGCCAGCAGCTTGGGGACAGGGGGCTACTATGGCTACACCTTC
TRBD2 | - | TRBJ2-3 | TRBV5-1 | CASSWTGLAGAPSTDTQYF | TGCGCCAGCAGCTGGACGGGACTAGCGGGGGCCCCTAGCACAGATACGCAGTATTTT
TRBD2 | - | TRBJ2-1 | TRBV9 | CASSKGLAGGYEQFF | TGTGCCAGCAGCAAGGGACTAGCGGGGGGTTATGAGCAGTTCTTC
TRBD2 | once | TRBJ2-3 | TRBV5-1 | CASSLGTSGGLTDTQYF | TGCGCCAGCAGCCTTGGGACTAGCGGGGGTTTGACAGATACGCAGTATTTT
- | - | TRBJ1-5 | TRBV6-1 | CASSESGEGQPQHF | TGTGCCAGCAGTGAGTCAGGGGAAGGGCAGCCCCAGCATTTT
- | - | TRBJ1-1 | TRBV4-2 | CASSQDRTGRPTEAFF | TGTGCCAGCAGCCAAGATCGAACGGGGCGGCCTACTGAAGCTTTCTTT
- | - | TRBJ1-1 | TRBV25-1 | CASSQANTEAFF | TGTGCCAGCAGCCAGGCGAACACTGAAGCTTTCTTT
TRBD1 | - | TRBJ1-1 | TRBV6-1 | CASRGDRGYTEAFF | TGTGCCAGCAGGGGGGACAGGGGTTACACTGAAGCTTTCTTT
- | - | TRBJ1-1 | TRBV11-1 | CATTGGHPNTEAFF | TGTGCCACCACGGGAGGACACCCGAACACTGAAGCTTTCTTT
- | - | TRBJ1-1 | TRBV10-3 | CAISVGRTEAFF | TGTGCCATCAGTGTGGGGAGGACTGAAGCTTTCTTT
- | - | TRBJ1-1 | TRBV5-4 | CASSFGGSPEAFF | TGTGCCAGCAGCTTTGGAGGGAGCCCTGAAGCTTTCTTT
TRBD1 | - | TRBJ1-4 | TRBV6-5 | CASRTTGLNEKLFF | TGTGCCAGCAGGACGACAGGGCTCAATGAAAAACTGTTTTTT
- | - | TRBJ1-6 | TRBV6-1 | CASSAGPYNSPLHF | TGTGCCAGCAGTGCCGGACCTTATAATTCACCCCTCCACTTT
TRBD1 | - | TRBJ1-4 | TRBV5-1 | CASSSGTGFDEKLFF | TGCGCCAGCAGCTCGGGGACAGGGTTTGATGAAAAACTGTTTTTT
- | once | TRBJ2-7 | TRBV7-8 | CASSLVGLGYEQYF | TGTGCCAGCAGCTTAGTGGGGTTGGGGTACGAGCAGTACTTC
- | - | TRBJ2-7 | TRBV6-6 | CASKGGYEQYF | TGTGCCAGCAAGGGCGGTTACGAGCAGTACTTC
TRBD1 | - | TRBJ1-2 | TRBV7-2 | CASSLGGGTGGGHNYGYTF | TGTGCCAGCAGCTTAGGAGGAGGGACAGGGGGGGGACATAACTATGGCTACACCTTC
- | - | TRBJ1-1 | TRBV18 | CASSLPNTEAFF | TGTGCCAGCTCACTTCCGAACACTGAAGCTTTCTTT
- | - | TRBJ1-4 | TRBV11-2 | CASSFGSSGEKLFF | TGTGCCAGCAGCTTTGGGTCCTCGGGGGAAAAACTGTTTTTT
- | - | TRBJ2-5 | TRBV21-1 | CASPRGGLGETQYF | TGTGCCAGCCCGCGGGGGGGCCTTGGAGAGACCCAGTACTTC
- | - | TRBJ2-7 | TRBV6-1 | CASSPQGRSYEQYF | TGTGCCAGCTCTCCCCAGGGACGTAGCTACGAGCAGTACTTC
- | - | TRBJ1-6 | TRBV6-1 | CASSEGQMNPPLHF | TGTGCCAGCAGTGAAGGGCAGATGAATCCACCCCTCCACTTT
- | once | TRBJ2-3 | TRBV18 | CASSPFDRSTDTQYF | TGTGCCAGCTCACCTTTCGACAGGAGCACAGATACGCAGTATTTT
- | - | TRBJ2-3 | TRBV15 | CATSRVKPERYTDTQYF | TGTGCCACCAGCAGAGTCAAACCTGAGAGATACACAGATACGCAGTATTTT
TRBD1 | - | TRBJ2-5 | TRBV19 | CASGGTGSGKTQYF | TGTGCCAGTGGAGGGACAGGGAGTGGGAAGACCCAGTACTTC
- | - | TRBJ2-1 | TRBV7-9 | CASSLLAPEQFF | TGTGCCAGCAGCTTATTGGCGCCCGAGCAGTTCTTC
- | - | TRBJ2-3 | TRBV28 | CASSPPDRLADTQYF | TGTGCCAGCAGCCCCCCCGACAGGTTGGCAGATACGCAGTATTTT
TRBD1 | - | TRBJ1-6 | TRBV2 | CASLGQLNSPLHF | TGTGCCAGTCTGGGACAGCTAAATTCACCCCTCCACTTT
- | - | TRBJ1-5 | TRBV11-2 | CASSLTRGEQPQHF | TGTGCCAGCAGCTTAACCCGCGGGGAGCAGCCCCAGCATTTT